Below, 27 T cell receptor beta chains from the same sample are listed, as sequenced in a study of cytomegalovirus exposure and HLA in healthy donors. The PCR used 60 Vbeta and 13 Jbeta primers. Sequencing was performed with immunoSEQ multiplex PCR; in TCRdb, only in-frame clones are kept and a portion is missing. The sample gives around 150,000 clones, around 63% of which show up once; 1.5% to 2% is in the top ten. Sequenced material: PBMCs. The origin of the receptors is a human donor in good health.

V gene TRBV5-1 combines with J gene TRBJ2-2; D is ambiguous. The V gene lost 0 bases and the J gene lost 5 bases, with 5 bases spanning the gap. Per germline, CDR1 SGHRS and CDR2 YFSETQ. The CDR3 is 13 amino acids. The CDR3 DNA reads as TGCGCCAGCAGCTTGGCCGGTACCGGGGAGCTGTTTTTT. It codes for CASSLAGTGELFF.

This rearrangement joins TRBV28 to TRBJ1-5; possible D gene TRBD1, 6 bases. CDR3 length: 15 residues. Trimming took 5 bases from V and 5 from J, leaving 16 bases between them. Germline assignment: CDR1 MDHEN and CDR2 SYDVKM. CDR3 amino acids: CASSPTGGRHQPQHF. CDR3 nucleotides: TGTGCCAGCAGTCCGACGGGGGGCCGTCATCAGCCCCAGCATTTT.

This chain links TRBV7-8 with TRBJ1-2, with D unclear. With 4 bases removed from V and 0 bases from J, the gap between germline ends came to 21 bases. The length of the CDR3 is 18 residues. Per the germline V gene, CDR1 is SGHVS and CDR2 is FQNEAQ. The CDR3 DNA sequence: TGTGCCAGCAGCTCGGGAAGGGCGAAAATTTTAGCTAACTATGGCTACACCTTC. Its protein product is CASSSGRAKILANYGYTF.

The sample holds a few counts of this clone. The V call is TRBV27, the J call TRBJ2-5, with 10 bases that match TRBD2. The germline V gene encodes CDR1 MNHEY and CDR2 SMNVEV (reference sequence). With V trimmed by 2 bases and J by 2 bases, 8 bases remained unmatched. The CDR3 covers 17 residues. The CDR3 nucleotides read TGTGCCAGCAGTTTACCGCGGACTAGCGGCCAACAAGAGACCCAGTACTTC. Translating it yields CASSLPRTSGQQETQYF.

The chain uses TRBV29-1 and TRBJ2-5, with D unresolved. Germline V gives CDR1 SQVTM, CDR2 ANQGSEA. CDR3 size: 11 residues. The germline V and J ends were trimmed by 7 bases and 5 bases, with 11 bases remaining between them. This CDR3 is CSAGFLETQYF. The CDR3 DNA reads as TGCAGCGCTGGCTTCCTGGAGACCCAGTACTTC. The variable domain in full, with the rest retrieved from reference TRBV29-1 and TRBJ2-5, is SAVISQKPSRDICQRGTSLTIQCQVDSQVTMMFWYRQQPGQSLTLIATANQGSEATYESGFVIDKFPISRPNLTFSTLTVSNMSPEDSSIYLCSAGFLETQYFGPGTRLLVL.

The chain uses TRBV9 and TRBJ2-5, with D perhaps TRBD1 (6 bases). V gave up 4 bases and J gave up 7 bases, with 20 bases separating them. Germline V lookup: CDR1 SGDLS, CDR2 YYNGEE. This CDR3 is 15 amino acids long. CDR3 sequence: CASSPLGASFGTQYF. The CDR3 nucleotides read TGTGCCAGCAGCCCTCTGGGGGCTAGCTTTGGGACCCAGTACTTC.

This clone appeared a few times. The chain recombines TRBV27 with TRBJ2-1; TRBD2 matches 11 bases. The germline CDR1 and CDR2 sequences are MNHEY and SMNVEV (reference sequence). The CDR3 has 15 residues. V was pared by 2 bases and J by 3 bases, with 0 bases of the junction left unmatched. The CDR3 spells CASSLTSGSYNEQFF. CDR3 sequence (DNA): TGTGCCAGCAGTTTAACTAGCGGGAGCTACAATGAGCAGTTCTTC.

The chain couples TRBV7-2 to TRBJ2-5; possible D gene TRBD1, 6 bases. V was cut by 7 bases and J by 4 bases, with 13 bases left in between. The germline V gene has CDR1 SGHTA and CDR2 FQGNSA. This CDR3 comprises 13 residues. The CDR3, as DNA: TGTGCCAGCAAGCCGGGACACCTAGAGACCCAGTACTTC. This codes for CASKPGHLETQYF.

This sequence joins TRBV18 and TRBJ2-7, with 12 bases identical to TRBD1. Trimming at V came to 3 bases and at J to 6 bases, leaving 12 bases not matched to a gene. The CDR3 is 17 amino acids. The germline V gene has CDR1 KGHSH and CDR2 LQKENI. In DNA, the CDR3 is TGTGCCAGCTCACCCTCCCGGGACAGGGGGCCGGAGACCGAGCAGTACTTC. It specifies CASSPSRDRGPETEQYF. Complete variable domain (other parts from reference TRBV18 and TRBJ2-7): NAGVMQNPRHLVRRRGQEARLRCSPMKGHSHVYWYRQLPEEGLKFMVYLQKENIIDESGMPKERFSAEFPKEGPSILRIQQVVRGDSAAYFCASSPSRDRGPETEQYFGPGTRLTVT.

This rearrangement joins TRBV6-5 to TRBJ2-7; weak D call: TRBD2 (5 bases). The germline V and J ends were trimmed by 0 bases and 1 base, with 13 bases remaining between them. CDR1 MNHEY and CDR2 SVGAGI come from the germline V gene. This CDR3 is 16 amino acids long. This CDR3 is CASSYSPTGGSYEQYF. CDR3 DNA sequence: TGTGCCAGCAGTTACTCCCCGACCGGCGGGTCCTACGAGCAGTACTTC.

The chain combines TRBV5-4 with TRBJ1-4; 7 bases are shared with TRBD1. Germline V gene data show CDR1 as SGHNT and CDR2 as YYREEE (reference sequence). This CDR3 is built from 14 residues. Trimming cost V 2 bases and J 3 bases; bases outside gene matches: 1. CDR3 bases: TGTGCCAGCAGCTTAGGGGGCCCTAATGAAAAACTGTTTTTT. It yields the protein CASSLGGPNEKLFF.

The V call is TRBV7-9, the J call TRBJ1-2; D gene uncertain. CDR1 is SEHNR, CDR2 FQNEAQ, per germline (reference sequence). V dropped 1 base and J dropped 8 bases, with 11 bases sitting between them. This CDR3 spans 13 amino acids. CDR3 sequence (DNA): TGTGCCAGCAGCTTAGTGGTCCGGGTGGGCTACACCTTC. This encodes CASSLVVRVGYTF. Full variable domain (outside the CDR3, taken from reference TRBV7-9 and TRBJ1-2): DTGVSQNPRHKITKRGQNVTFRCDPISEHNRLYWYRQTLGQGPEFLTYFQNEAQLEKSRLLSDRFSAERPKGSFSTLEIQRTEQGDSAMYLCASSLVVRVGYTFGSGTRLTVV.

This rearrangement joins TRBV7-8 to TRBJ2-2; 11 nucleotides agree with TRBD2. The CDR3 consists of 18 residues. Per germline, CDR1 SGHVS and CDR2 FQNEAQ. V dropped 0 bases and J dropped 5; count of bases not matched to a gene: 8. The CDR3 DNA follows: TGTGCCAGCAGCTTAGCTAGTAGCGGGAGGGCCGGTACCGGGGAGCTGTTTTTT. This codes for CASSLASSGRAGTGELFF.

As DNA, the CDR3 is TGCGCCAGCAGCTTTCTAGAAGCCTACAATGAGCAGTTCTTC. This encodes CASSFLEAYNEQFF. The chain couples TRBV5-1 to TRBJ2-1; no firm D call. The CDR3 sequence is 14 residues long. V was clipped by 2 bases and J by 2 bases, with 8 bases between them. CDR1 SGHRS and CDR2 YFSETQ come from the germline V gene.

V gene TRBV6-1 combines with J gene TRBJ2-3; TRBD2 might be the D (7 bases). There are 13 residues in the CDR3. V was pared by 6 bases and J by 5 bases, with 12 bases between. Germline CDR1 reads MNHNS; CDR2 reads SASEGT. The CDR3 nucleotides read TGTGCCAGCAGGCTGAGGGGGGGAGATACGCAGTATTTT. Translation gives CASRLRGGDTQYF.

This chain connects TRBV27 to TRBJ1-5, with D perhaps TRBD1 (5 bases). In germline, CDR1 is MNHEY, CDR2 SMNVEV (reference sequence). The CDR3 totals 17 residues. V lost 6 bases and J lost 0, with 18 bases in between. CDR3 sequence: CASSPWGGATSNQPQHF. The CDR3 DNA follows: TGTGCCAGCAGCCCGTGGGGCGGGGCAACTAGCAATCAGCCCCAGCATTTT.

This clone showed up just a few times. The V call is TRBV29-1, the J call TRBJ2-2, with 8 bases identical to TRBD1. V lost 6 bases to trimming and J lost 0 bases; unmatched junction nucleotides: 0. CDR1 SQVTM and CDR2 ANQGSEA come from the germline V gene. This CDR3 contains 13 residues. The CDR3 nucleotides are TGCAGCGTGGACAGGGCGAACACCGGGGAGCTGTTTTTT. Translated, it gives CSVDRANTGELFF.

The chain employs TRBV6-5 and TRBJ2-7; D may be TRBD1 (5 bases). CDR3 size: 15 residues. Germline V gene lookup returns CDR1 MNHEY and CDR2 SVGAGI. Trimming removed 2 bases from V and 2 bases from J, with 13 bases in between. Here the CDR3 DNA reads TGTGCCAGCAGTTACCGTCAGGGTTTCCCCTACGAGCAGTACTTC. Protein product: CASSYRQGFPYEQYF.

V and J are TRBV19 and TRBJ2-6; 12 nucleotides line up with TRBD1. CDR1 is LNHDA and CDR2 is SQIVND in the germline V gene (reference sequence). V shed 6 bases, J shed 11 bases, and the junction held 11 bases outside the gene matches. The CDR3 contains 16 residues. The CDR3 sequence: CASRRGQGAFPYVLTF. CDR3 coding DNA: TGTGCCAGTAGACGGGGACAGGGGGCCTTTCCATACGTCCTGACTTTC.

V gene TRBV27 combines with J gene TRBJ2-3; 10 bases are shared with TRBD2. Germline V gene lookup returns CDR1 MNHEY and CDR2 SMNVEV (reference sequence). The CDR3 consists of 17 residues. With V trimmed by 6 bases and J by 2 bases, 11 bases remained unmatched. The CDR3: CASRSPELAGSTDTQYF. The CDR3 bases are TGTGCCAGCAGGTCCCCCGAACTAGCGGGGTCCACAGATACGCAGTATTTT.

The chain carries TRBV10-3 and TRBJ2-1, with TRBD2 matching 10 bases. With 1 base clipped from V and 5 bases from J, the junction kept 2 bases outside the gene matches. CDR1 ENHRY and CDR2 SYGVKD come from the germline V gene. This CDR3 has 15 residues. CDR3: CAISELAGGNNEQFF. The CDR3 DNA is TGTGCCATCAGTGAGTTAGCGGGAGGCAACAATGAGCAGTTCTTC.

This chain uses TRBV29-1 with TRBJ1-2; 7 bases agree with TRBD1. This CDR3 comprises 12 residues. CDR1 and CDR2 (germline): SQVTM, ANQGSEA. With 4 bases clipped from V and 7 bases from J, the junction kept 6 bases outside the gene matches. The CDR3 spells CSVVGQGGGYTF. DNA of the CDR3: TGCAGCGTTGTGGGCCAGGGGGGTGGCTACACCTTC.

This chain joins TRBV5-1 and TRBJ2-3; 9 nucleotides agree with TRBD2. After removal of 0 bases from V and 2 bases from J, the junction contained 1 base not matched to a gene. Per the germline V gene, CDR1 is SGHRS and CDR2 is YFSETQ. The CDR3 contains 15 residues. The CDR3, as DNA: TGCGCCAGCAGCTTGGGACTAGCGGCCACAGATACGCAGTATTTT. Translated, it gives CASSLGLAATDTQYF.

The gene calls are TRBV5-1 and TRBJ2-1; D ambiguous. Trimming cost V 4 bases and J 8 bases, with 13 bases left between them. The germline gives CDR1 SGHRS, CDR2 YFSETQ. The CDR3 spans 13 residues. CDR3 DNA: TGCGCCAGCAGCCCCATATATACGGATGAGCAGTTCTTC. This translates into CASSPIYTDEQFF.

The chain is built from TRBV28 and TRBJ2-5; TRBD1 aligns across 12 bases. The V segment lost 4 bases and the J segment 2 bases; nucleotides outside the gene matches: 8. CDR1 and CDR2 from the germline V gene are MDHEN and SYDVKM. The CDR3 loop spans 17 amino acids. DNA of the CDR3: TGTGCCAGCAGTTCATCCGGGACAGGGGGCGTTCAAGAGACCCAGTACTTC. This sequence encodes CASSSSGTGGVQETQYF.

The chain employs TRBV19 and TRBJ1-1; TRBD1 aligns across 7 bases. Germline values: CDR1 LNHDA, CDR2 SQIVND (reference sequence). J gave up 7 bases and V 4 bases, and 9 bases lay outside the gene matches. This CDR3 has 14 amino acids. The DNA for the CDR3 is TGTGCCAGTAGTACCCGGACAGGCACCCATGAAGCTTTCTTT. Protein product: CASSTRTGTHEAFF. Supplemented by reference TRBV19 and TRBJ1-1, the full variable domain reads DGGITQSPKYLFRKEGQNVTLSCEQNLNHDAMYWYRQDPGQGLRLIYYSQIVNDFQKGDIAEGYSVSREKKESFPLTVTSAQKNPTAFYLCASSTRTGTHEAFFGQGTRLTVV.

This clone was found once. J is TRBJ1-4 and V is TRBV27; D might be TRBD1 (6 bases). V lost 6 bases and J lost 2, with 16 bases in between. The CDR3 runs to 16 residues. Per the germline V gene, CDR1 is MNHEY and CDR2 is SMNVEV (reference sequence). The CDR3 region has the DNA TGTGCCAGCAGCCCACGGGGGCGGGGGACTAATGAAAAACTGTTTTTT. Protein product: CASSPRGRGTNEKLFF.